This T cell receptor (beta chain) stems from a study of T and B cells in COVID-19 patients. Each TRB amplification used about 230-550 ng of genomic DNA from blood. This clonotype was recorded only once. Multiplex PCR with BIOMED2 TRB-A/B primer pools amplified TRB rearrangements. TCRdb re-called the multiplex PCR reads through MiXCR, storing one row per CDR3 protein. This sample has 4,000 to 6,000 distinct CDR3 sequences; roughly 23% occur once, and the top ten carry 9% to 13%. Per germline, CDR1 LNHDA and CDR2 SQIVND (reference sequence). With V trimmed by 3 bases and J by 2 bases, 9 bases remained unmatched. The CDR3 has 17 amino acids.

The TCR comes from a human donor with active COVID-19. The sample was blood. This rearrangement joins TRBV19 to TRBJ2-1; 8 nucleotides match TRBD1. The CDR3 here is CASSMGAGTGTYNEQFF. CDR3 nucleotides: TGTGCCAGTAGTATGGGGGCCGGGACAGGTACCTACAATGAGCAGTTCTTC.